These 26 T cell receptor beta chains came from one sample sequenced in a study of shared clonotypes between healthy human individuals. The protocol was immunoSEQ multiplex PCR, while the TCRdb copy is restricted to in-frame clones and leaves out a portion. The sample holds about half a million clones, 65% to 85% seen once. The material sequenced was PBMCs. All receptors derive from a woman aged 40 to 50 in good health. Some clones in this sample may be carry-over from other donors' samples.

On this clone itself: This likely traces to a read error, being one base from a far larger clone. Other nucleotide sequences from this sample produce the same CDR3. The rearrangement uses TRBV29-1 and TRBJ2-3; weak D call: TRBD2 (5 bases). Trimming stripped 7 bases from V and 6 bases from J, with 17 bases between. The CDR3 covers 13 residues. The germline gives CDR1 SQVTM, CDR2 ANQGSEA. The CDR3 here is CSARGRVTDTQYF. The CDR3 coding sequence is TGCAGCGCCCGGGGTCGGGTCACGGATACGCAGTATTTT.

The chain recombines TRBV28 with TRBJ2-5, with TRBD1 identical over 8 bases. With V trimmed by 5 bases and J by 2 bases, 10 bases remained unmatched. Per the germline V gene, CDR1 is MDHEN and CDR2 is SYDVKM. The CDR3 has 16 residues. The CDR3 is CASSPWTGPQQETQYF. DNA for the CDR3: TGTGCCAGCAGTCCGTGGACAGGGCCCCAGCAAGAGACCCAGTACTTC. Full variable domain (rest looked up from reference TRBV28 and TRBJ2-5): DVKVTQSSRYLVKRTGEKVFLECVQDMDHENMFWYRQDPGLGLRLIYFSYDVKMKEKGDIPEGYSVSREKKERFSLILESASTNQTSMYLCASSPWTGPQQETQYFGPGTRLLVL.

In this sample, this clone turned up a few times. The gene calls are TRBV7-2 and TRBJ2-2; 7 positions match TRBD2. Germline V gives CDR1 SGHTA, CDR2 FQGNSA. The CDR3 covers 17 residues. V shed 2 bases, J shed 4 bases, and the junction held 10 bases outside the gene matches. Here the CDR3 DNA reads TGTGCCAGCAGCTTACAGTCAGGGACTATCCTCACCGGGGAGCTGTTTTTT. Protein: CASSLQSGTILTGELFF.

This clone was detected once. The V and J genes are TRBV28 and TRBJ2-7; 9 bases match TRBD2. CDR3 size: 15 residues. Per germline, CDR1 MDHEN and CDR2 SYDVKM. The ends lost 7 bases at V and 4 bases at J; junction bases unmatched: 11. CDR3 sequence (DNA): TGTGCCAGCACCATTAGCGGGAGTGGAGTATACGAGCAGTACTTC. Residues: CASTISGSGVYEQYF.

This chain joins TRBV10-1 and TRBJ2-5, with TRBD1 matching over 9 bases. From germline, CDR1 is WNHNN and CDR2 SYGVQD (reference sequence). The CDR3 runs to 16 residues. The trim removed 2 bases at V and 2 bases at J, leaving 6 bases unmatched. DNA of the CDR3: TGCGCCAGCAGTGAGACCGGGACAGGGATACAAGAGACCCAGTACTTC. Translating it yields CASSETGTGIQETQYF.

The V and J genes are TRBV5-1 and TRBJ2-7, with D possibly being TRBD1 or TRBD2 (5 bases each). The ends were cut back, 1 base at V and 5 bases at J, with 13 bases in the middle. The germline V gene has CDR1 SGHRS and CDR2 YFSETQ. This CDR3 comprises 14 residues. CDR3: CASSLTGPPDEQYF. CDR3 sequence (DNA): TGCGCCAGCAGCTTGACGGGACCCCCGGACGAGCAGTACTTC.

V is TRBV2 and J is TRBJ1-1; no clear D. V shed 1 base and J shed 0 bases, with 12 bases lying between them. Germline assignment: CDR1 SNHLY and CDR2 FYNNEI. The CDR3 totals 16 residues. Here the CDR3 DNA reads TGTGCCAGCAGTGAAGAAGTAGGAACACTGAACACTGAAGCTTTCTTT. It yields the protein CASSEEVGTLNTEAFF.

The chain uses TRBV19 and TRBJ1-3; D is possibly TRBD1 (6 bases). Deletions cut 3 bases from V and 3 bases from J, with 15 bases between. Germline assignment: CDR1 LNHDA and CDR2 SQIVND (reference sequence). CDR3 length: 16 amino acids. The CDR3 sequence: CASSIQRTVLGNTIYF. The CDR3 DNA is TGTGCCAGTAGTATTCAAAGGACAGTCCTTGGAAACACCATATATTTT. The full variable domain, with the rest looked up from reference TRBV19 and TRBJ1-3, is DGGITQSPKYLFRKEGQNVTLSCEQNLNHDAMYWYRQDPGQGLRLIYYSQIVNDFQKGDIAEGYSVSREKKESFPLTVTSAQKNPTAFYLCASSIQRTVLGNTIYFGEGSWLTVV.

The CDR3 nucleotides read TGCGCCAGCAGAGAACTACTCCAAAGCACAGATACGCAGTATTTT. It translates to CASRELLQSTDTQYF. V gene TRBV10-2 combines with J gene TRBJ2-3, with D uncertain. Germline CDR1 is WSHSY and CDR2 is SAAADI. This CDR3 is 15 amino acids long. V shed 6 bases and J shed 0 bases, with 13 bases lying between them.

This clone was counted a few times. The chain recombines TRBV7-3 with TRBJ2-1, with D possibly TRBD2 on 6 matching bases. V lost 2 bases and J 8 bases, leaving 13 bases between the germline ends. The CDR3 is 14 amino acids. The germline V gene encodes CDR1 SGHTA and CDR2 FQGTGA. CDR3 nucleotide sequence: TGTGCCAGCAGCTTATTGACGGGAGAGGATGAGCAGTTCTTC. Protein product: CASSLLTGEDEQFF.

The V and J genes are TRBV4-2 and TRBJ2-6; D might be TRBD2 (5 bases). The CDR3 length is 16 residues. Trimming stripped 4 bases from V and 3 bases from J, with 13 bases between. Germline V gene lookup returns CDR1 LGHNA and CDR2 YNFKEQ. CDR3 loop: CASSRPRTGGANVLTF. DNA for the CDR3: TGTGCCAGCAGCCGCCCTAGGACTGGTGGGGCCAACGTCCTGACTTTC.

The V and J genes are TRBV7-3 and TRBJ2-5; TRBD2 matches at 8 bases. Germline loops: CDR1 SGHTA, CDR2 FQGTGA. V gave up 5 bases and J gave up 5 bases; unmatched junction bases: 16. The CDR3 length is 17 residues. The CDR3 bases are TGTGCCAGCAGCCAAAAGGGCCAGGCAGCGGGAGTGGAGACCCAGTACTTC. Translating it yields CASSQKGQAAGVETQYF.

This clone was seen repeatedly, ten times or more. The gene calls are TRBV19 and TRBJ1-2; D possibly corresponds to TRBD1 (5 bases). This CDR3 is built from 18 residues. Trimming removed 0 bases at V and 2 bases at J, with 19 bases between. CDR1 and CDR2 (germline): LNHDA, SQIVND (reference sequence). The CDR3 bases are TGTGCCAGTAGTATAGATAGGGACCGCACAACTGAAAACTATGGCTACACCTTC. This gives the protein CASSIDRDRTTENYGYTF.

The V gene is TRBV6-6, the J gene TRBJ2-1, with 7 bases lining up with TRBD1. V lost 2 bases and J lost 8; bases outside the gene matches: 9. The CDR3 is made up of 15 amino acids. Germline V gene lookup returns CDR1 MNHNY and CDR2 SVGAGI (reference sequence). This chain's CDR3 is CASSYARMQGDEQFF. The CDR3 DNA follows: TGTGCCAGCAGTTACGCCCGGATGCAGGGGGATGAGCAGTTCTTC.

J is TRBJ1-2 and V is TRBV4-3; D is unclear. V was pared by 4 bases and J by 2 bases, with 14 bases between. The CDR3 runs 15 residues. Germline assignment: CDR1 LGHNA and CDR2 YSLEER. DNA for the CDR3: TGCGCCAGCAGCCCACGACCCTGGCTGAACTATGGCTACACCTTC. This sequence encodes CASSPRPWLNYGYTF.

The V call is TRBV27, the J call TRBJ2-1; 14 nucleotides agree with TRBD2. The germline CDR1 and CDR2 sequences are MNHEY and SMNVEV (reference sequence). The V and J ends lost 5 bases and 3 bases, in that order; junction bases with no gene match: 3. CDR3 length equals 16 residues. The CDR3 protein is CASSLTSGRVYNEQFF. CDR3 coding DNA: TGTGCCAGCAGTCTGACTAGCGGGAGGGTCTACAATGAGCAGTTCTTC.

This chain joins TRBV19 and TRBJ1-2, with 7 bases matching TRBD1. CDR1 and CDR2 (germline): LNHDA, SQIVND (reference sequence). The CDR3 has 12 residues. V shed 5 bases, J shed 8 bases, and the junction held 5 bases outside the gene matches. CDR3: CASSFTGEGYTF. The CDR3 DNA follows: TGTGCCAGTAGTTTCACAGGGGAAGGCTACACCTTC.

CDR3 bases: TGTGCCAGCAGCATGGAGGGGGGGAAGGAAAAACTGTTTTTT. Its translation: CASSMEGGKEKLFF. V and J are TRBV7-9 and TRBJ1-4; tentative D call: TRBD1 (6 bases). V gave up 5 bases and J gave up 8 bases, with 15 bases separating them. The CDR3 length is 14 residues. The germline CDR1 and CDR2 sequences are SEHNR and FQNEAQ (reference sequence).

J is TRBJ1-3 and V is TRBV7-8; 7 positions agree with TRBD1. V gave up 6 bases and J gave up 1 base; unmatched junction bases: 15. This CDR3 contains 18 residues. Germline V lookup: CDR1 SGHVS, CDR2 FQNEAQ. The CDR3 bases are TGTGCCAGCAGACCTAGACAGGGAATTCTGTATTCTGGAAACACCATATATTTT. Encoded protein: CASRPRQGILYSGNTIYF.

The J gene is TRBJ1-2, the V gene TRBV1. TRBV1 is described as a pseudogene. The CDR3 loop spans 16 amino acids. Here the CDR3 DNA reads TGCACCAGCAGTGACTTCCGTGTGCGAAAGACCTATGGCTACACCTTC. It yields the protein CTSSDFRVRKTYGYTF.

V is TRBV28 and J is TRBJ1-4; the D is unclear. V lost 4 bases and J lost 8, with 17 bases in between. Germline CDR1 and CDR2: MDHEN and SYDVKM. There are 15 residues in the CDR3. CDR3 loop: CASSWSVGAGEKLFF. Here the CDR3 DNA reads TGTGCCAGCAGTTGGAGCGTCGGCGCCGGCGAAAAACTGTTTTTT.

V and J are TRBV18 and TRBJ1-5, with D maybe TRBD1 (5 bases). The CDR3 runs 14 residues. The V gene lost 2 bases and the J gene lost 9 bases, with 14 bases spanning the gap. Germline CDR1 and CDR2: KGHSH and LQKENI. The CDR3 loop reads CASSPLGERGPQHF. For the CDR3, the DNA is TGTGCCAGCTCACCATTAGGGGAAAGGGGGCCCCAGCATTTT.

The chain recombines TRBV11-1 with TRBJ2-7; tentative D call: TRBD1 (5 bases). V was shortened by 5 bases and J by 5 bases, with 10 bases between the two germline ends. The CDR3 consists of 12 residues. Germline values: CDR1 SGHAT, CDR2 FQDESV (reference sequence). CDR3 in DNA: TGTGCCAGCAGCCGGTCCAGGGACGAGCAGTACTTC. It translates to CASSRSRDEQYF.

Only a few counts were recorded for this clone. This likely came from a read error, as a far larger clone is one base away. V and J are TRBV30 and TRBJ1-1; unclear D gene. Germline-derived CDR1 and CDR2 are GTSNPN and SVGIG (reference sequence). Trimming removed 4 bases from V and 7 bases from J, with 16 bases in between. This CDR3 region has 13 residues. CDR3 loop: CAWTRQKDGEAFF. DNA for the CDR3: TGTGCCTGGACCAGGCAGAAGGACGGTGAAGCTTTCTTT.

The rearrangement links TRBV6-5 to TRBJ2-3; tentative D call: TRBD2 (6 bases). Germline V lookup: CDR1 MNHEY, CDR2 SVGAGI. The CDR3 loop spans 13 amino acids. The V end was cut by 4 bases, the J end by 5 bases, with 10 bases between. DNA for the CDR3: TGTGCCAGCAGTTTGGCGGGAAGAGATACGCAGTATTTT. Translated: CASSLAGRDTQYF.

The V gene is TRBV7-9, the J gene TRBJ1-6; D is uncertain. This CDR3 comprises 15 residues. Germline-derived CDR1 and CDR2 are SEHNR and FQNEAQ (reference sequence). Trimming stripped 2 bases from V and 4 bases from J, with 9 bases between. The CDR3 loop is CASSLSGPYNSPLHF. The CDR3 region has the DNA TGTGCCAGCAGCTTAAGCGGACCGTATAATTCACCCCTCCACTTT.